These 30 T cell receptor beta chains were all obtained from the same sample, sequenced in a study of spatial heterogeneity in lung cancer. TCRdb re-derived calls from the 5' RACE reads in MiXCR, one entry per CDR3 protein. Here the sample spans 5,200 or so distinct CDR3 sequences, roughly 4% being singletons. As to time point: sample taken at primary tumor resection. The antigens for these receptors are not known. Whole-study findings and limits: The study found that expanded intratumoral alpha and beta TCR counts tracked tumor mutation counts.

The sample was lung tumor tissue, taken at surgery. All receptors derive from a female donor with early-stage non-small cell lung cancer.

This clonotype is medium-sized by share. The chain has TRBV7-2 and TRBJ2-1; no clear D gene. This CDR3 is built from 11 residues. V lost 2 bases and J lost 9, with 5 bases in between. Germline V CDR1 and CDR2: SGHTA, FQGNSA. The CDR3 DNA reads as TGTGCCAGCAGCTTATGGGCTGAGCAGTTCTTC. Residues: CASSLWAEQFF.

This clonotype was counted between two and nine times. The rearrangement joins TRBV7-3 to TRBJ2-2; D not certain. CDR1 and CDR2 (germline): SGHTA, FQGTGA. The CDR3 consists of 13 residues. Between the trimmed V and J ends, which lost 2 bases and 5 bases, there was a span of 6 bases. The CDR3 sequence is CASSLVPTGELFF. The CDR3 DNA sequence: TGTGCCAGCAGCTTAGTCCCTACCGGGGAGCTGTTTTTT.

This clonotype was picked up many times. The chain employs TRBV6-1 and TRBJ2-7; D tentatively reads TRBD1 or TRBD2 (5 bases each). Trimming took 4 bases from V and 3 from J, leaving 10 bases between them. The CDR3 length is 13 residues. Germline loops: CDR1 MNHNS, CDR2 SASEGT. The CDR3 nucleotides are TGTGCCAGCAGTGCTTGGGGGAACTACGAGCAGTACTTC. Translating it yields CASSAWGNYEQYF.

By proportion, this clonotype is medium-sized. The chain joins TRBV7-3 to TRBJ2-2, with D hard to call. Germline V lookup: CDR1 SGHTA, CDR2 FQGTGA. Trimming stripped 0 bases from V and 7 bases from J, with 12 bases between. This CDR3 has 15 residues. This CDR3 reads CASSLTGIVGGELFF. As DNA, the CDR3 is TGTGCCAGCAGCTTAACGGGGATTGTCGGCGGGGAGCTGTTTTTT.

This clonotype was seen ten or more times. The chain recombines TRBV7-9 with TRBJ1-2, with D possibly TRBD1 on 5 matching bases. This CDR3 comprises 13 residues. Per germline, CDR1 SEHNR and CDR2 FQNEAQ (reference sequence). V lost 6 bases to trimming and J lost 4 bases, with 12 bases between them. CDR3 coding DNA: TGTGCCAGCAGGGAGGGGCTGAGCTATGGCTACACCTTC. It codes for CASREGLSYGYTF.

In this sample, this clonotype is medium-sized. The chain is built from TRBV7-2 and TRBJ2-5; D possibly corresponds to TRBD1 (5 bases). Germline V gives CDR1 SGHTA, CDR2 FQGNSA. The CDR3 runs 13 residues. The germline V and J ends were trimmed by 2 bases and 3 bases, with 7 bases remaining between them. The CDR3 sequence: CASSLQGKETQYF. DNA of the CDR3: TGTGCCAGCAGCTTACAGGGAAAAGAGACCCAGTACTTC.

This clonotype was observed at least ten times. The chain recombines TRBV29-1 with TRBJ1-2; a weak D match, TRBD1 (6 bases). Germline V lookup: CDR1 SQVTM, CDR2 ANQGSEA. V was trimmed by 8 bases and J by 8 bases, leaving 18 bases between them. CDR3 size: 12 residues. CDR3 in amino acids: CSTGDILTGYTF. The CDR3 nucleotides read TGCAGCACCGGGGACATTCTCACGGGCTACACCTTC.

This clonotype was recorded at least ten times. The chain recombines TRBV29-1 with TRBJ1-4; D is unclear. This CDR3 comprises 11 residues. Germline CDR1 SQVTM, CDR2 ANQGSEA. Trimming removed 4 bases at V and 10 bases at J, with 10 bases between. The CDR3 DNA reads as TGCAGCGTTGGGTCGGACGGAAAACTGTTTTTT. Translating it yields CSVGSDGKLFF.

Ten or more counts support this clonotype. This rearrangement joins TRBV27 to TRBJ2-3, with no clear D. The CDR3 loop spans 13 amino acids. Germline-derived CDR1 and CDR2 are MNHEY and SMNVEV (reference sequence). V gave up 0 bases and J gave up 4 bases, with 5 bases separating them. The CDR3 sequence is CASSLSTADTQYF. Written as DNA, the CDR3 is TGTGCCAGCAGTTTATCGACGGCAGATACGCAGTATTTT.

Sample share makes this clonotype medium-sized. The rearrangement uses TRBV5-4 and TRBJ2-1; 10 positions agree with TRBD1. The CDR3 covers 16 residues. The germline V gene has CDR1 SGHNT and CDR2 YYREEE (reference sequence). With 4 bases clipped from V and 6 bases from J, the junction kept 10 bases outside the gene matches. The CDR3 nucleotides read TGTGCCAGCAGCGGAGACGGGACAGGGGCGGCCAATGAGCAGTTCTTC. Protein product: CASSGDGTGAANEQFF.

A few counts support this clonotype. The chain combines TRBV14 with TRBJ2-7; D is undetermined. Germline V gene lookup returns CDR1 SGHDN and CDR2 FVKESK. The CDR3 has 14 residues. V lost 1 base and J lost 2, with 9 bases in between. This CDR3 is CASSQALGTYEQYF. The CDR3 DNA reads as TGTGCCAGCAGCCAAGCTCTAGGGACCTACGAGCAGTACTTC.

By sample fraction, this clonotype is medium-sized. This chain connects TRBV6-1 to TRBJ2-3; 10 nucleotides line up with TRBD2. V lost 6 bases to trimming and J lost 2 bases; unmatched junction nucleotides: 5. Germline lookup yields CDR1 MNHNS and CDR2 SASEGT. The CDR3 totals 15 residues. In DNA, the CDR3 is TGTGCCAGCAGCGAACTAGCGGGATACACAGATACGCAGTATTTT. Its protein is CASSELAGYTDTQYF.

The sample holds a few counts of this clonotype. CDR3 sequence reads: CASSISGSGGANVLTF. The CDR3 coding sequence is TGTGCCAGTAGTATTTCGGGGTCGGGCGGGGCCAACGTCCTGACTTTC. The chain couples TRBV19 to TRBJ2-6, with a tentative D call TRBD2 (5 bases). The length of the CDR3 is 16 residues. The V gene lost 3 bases and the J gene lost 4 bases, with 13 bases spanning the gap. Germline-derived CDR1 and CDR2 are LNHDA and SQIVND (reference sequence). The variable domain in full, with the rest retrieved from reference TRBV19 and TRBJ2-6, is DGGITQSPKYLFRKEGQNVTLSCEQNLNHDAMYWYRQDPGQGLRLIYYSQIVNDFQKGDIAEGYSVSREKKESFPLTVTSAQKNPTAFYLCASSISGSGGANVLTFGAGSRLTVL.

In this sample, this clonotype turned up a few times. The genes are TRBV12-3 or TRBV12-4 and TRBJ2-7; tentative D call: TRBD1 (6 bases). CDR3 length equals 13 residues. Trimming stripped 6 bases from V and 3 bases from J, with 12 bases between. The CDR3 here is CASSTTRGYEQYF. In DNA, the CDR3 is TGTGCCAGCAGCACGACCAGGGGCTACGAGCAGTACTTC.

In its sample, this clonotype is medium-sized. The V call is TRBV2, the J call TRBJ1-5; D is uncertain. With 4 bases removed from V and 1 base from J, the gap between germline ends came to 8 bases. The CDR3 is 14 amino acids. CDR1 is SNHLY, CDR2 FYNNEI, per germline. DNA of the CDR3: TGTGCCAGCAGTGGGGTGATAAGCAATCAGCCCCAGCATTTT. Its translation: CASSGVISNQPQHF.

This clonotype counts as medium-sized. The chain employs TRBV7-9 and TRBJ1-1; D is undetermined. The germline CDR1 and CDR2 sequences are SEHNR and FQNEAQ (reference sequence). CDR3 length: 14 residues. Trimming stripped 3 bases from V and 0 bases from J, with 8 bases between. The CDR3 here is CASSLRGVNTEAFF. Here the CDR3 DNA reads TGTGCCAGCAGCTTGCGGGGAGTGAACACTGAAGCTTTCTTT.

The chain couples TRBV20-1 to TRBJ2-7; D tentatively reads TRBD1 or TRBD2 (5 bases each). V was pared by 4 bases and J by 3 bases, with 13 bases between. This CDR3 has 13 residues. Germline CDR1 reads DFQATT; CDR2 reads SNEGSKA (reference sequence). The CDR3 DNA follows: TGCAGTGCTATCCGGGACCTCCTCTACGAGCAGTACTTC. Amino acid sequence: CSAIRDLLYEQYF.

This clonotype has a count of ten or more. This chain links TRBV10-2 with TRBJ2-7, with 10 bases that match TRBD2. The CDR3 sequence is 14 residues long. V shed 3 bases and J 3 bases; nucleotides not matched to a gene: 2. CDR1 WSHSY and CDR2 SAAADI come from the germline V gene. CDR3: CASSDPSGSYEQYF. The CDR3 coding sequence is TGCGCCAGCAGTGACCCTAGCGGGAGCTACGAGCAGTACTTC.

This clonotype is classed as medium-sized. This sequence joins TRBV5-1 and TRBJ2-7; a possible D gene is TRBD2 (6 bases). This CDR3 has 16 residues. The V gene's germline CDR1 is SGHRS and CDR2 YFSETQ. The ends were cut back, 0 bases at V and 2 bases at J, with 15 bases in the middle. CDR3 in amino acids: CASSLGVLAATYEQYF. The CDR3 bases are TGCGCCAGCAGCTTGGGGGTATTAGCGGCCACCTACGAGCAGTACTTC. Complete variable domain (other parts from reference TRBV5-1 and TRBJ2-7): KAGVTQTPRYLIKTRGQQVTLSCSPISGHRSVSWYQQTPGQGLQFLFEYFSETQRNKGNFPGRFSGRQFSNSRSEMNVSTLELGDSALYLCASSLGVLAATYEQYFGPGTRLTVT.

This clonotype showed up many times. This rearrangement joins TRBV11-3 to TRBJ1-1, with D hard to call. Trimming stripped 3 bases from V and 1 base from J, with 6 bases between. This CDR3 region has 13 residues. Germline V gene sequence: CDR1 SGHNT, CDR2 YENEEA. The CDR3 here is CASSFHGNTEAFF. Written as DNA, the CDR3 is TGTGCCAGCAGCTTCCATGGGAACACTGAAGCTTTCTTT.

This clonotype appeared many times. The chain uses TRBV6-1 and TRBJ2-3, with D uncertain. The CDR3 is 11 amino acids. V was pared by 2 bases and J by 7 bases, with 4 bases between. Germline loops: CDR1 MNHNS, CDR2 SASEGT. CDR3 residues: CASSEIHTQYF. Written as DNA, the CDR3 is TGTGCCAGCAGTGAAATACATACGCAGTATTTT.

By share of the sample, this clonotype is medium-sized. This chain links TRBV4-1 with TRBJ1-4, with D possibly being TRBD1 (6 bases). This CDR3 spans 17 amino acids. CDR1 is MGHRA and CDR2 is YSYEKL in the germline V gene. Trimming cost V 4 bases and J 1 base, with 16 bases left between them. DNA of the CDR3: TGCGCCAGCAGCCTAGGGGGGTCATTAGGAACTAATGAAAAACTGTTTTTT. Protein: CASSLGGSLGTNEKLFF.

This clonotype was counted at least ten times. This sequence joins TRBV19 and TRBJ2-1; no clear D gene. The germline V gene has CDR1 LNHDA and CDR2 SQIVND (reference sequence). V was trimmed by 5 bases and J by 1 base, leaving 18 bases between them. The CDR3 contains 17 residues. The DNA for the CDR3 is TGTGCCAGTAGTGCCAGCTCCAATGTTGGGTCCTACAATGAGCAGTTCTTC. This translates into CASSASSNVGSYNEQFF.

This clonotype appeared many times. V usage is TRBV6-1 and J usage is TRBJ1-2; TRBD1 might be the D (5 bases). Germline CDR1 reads MNHNS; CDR2 reads SASEGT. V was shortened by 4 bases and J by 0 bases, with 12 bases between the two germline ends. The CDR3 extends over 15 amino acids. Written as DNA, the CDR3 is TGTGCCAGCAGTGGACAGCGAGGGGCTAACTATGGCTACACCTTC. Translated: CASSGQRGANYGYTF.

This clonotype is deemed medium-sized. The chain joins TRBV18 to TRBJ2-5; 7 bases agree with TRBD2. The CDR3 spans 15 residues. Germline CDR1 is KGHSH and CDR2 is LQKENI. V lost 2 bases and J lost 2; bases outside the gene matches: 5. In DNA form, the CDR3 reads TGTGCCAGCTCACCAAAAAGCGGGGTACAAGAGACCCAGTACTTC. Amino acids: CASSPKSGVQETQYF.

Sample share makes this clonotype medium-sized (0.01 to 0.1%). J is TRBJ1-5 and V is TRBV12-3 or TRBV12-4; D unresolved. The length of the CDR3 is 12 residues. V was pared by 7 bases and J by 7 bases, with 11 bases between. CDR3 protein: CASTLPPQPQHF. The DNA of the CDR3 is TGTGCCAGCACTCTCCCCCCACAGCCCCAGCATTTT.

This clonotype was detected many times. This rearrangement joins TRBV7-2 to TRBJ2-1; possibly TRBD1 for D (5 bases). Looked up from germline, CDR1 is SGHTA and CDR2 is FQGNSA. This CDR3 contains 14 residues. V lost 7 bases, J lost 0 bases, and 10 bases lay in between. CDR3: CASTRTSSYNEQFF. In DNA form, the CDR3 reads TGTGCCAGCACCCGGACAAGCTCCTACAATGAGCAGTTCTTC.

This clonotype showed up many times. The chain carries TRBV7-2 and TRBJ1-1, with a weak D call TRBD1 (6 bases). Germline values: CDR1 SGHTA, CDR2 FQGNSA. There are 17 residues in the CDR3. V lost 1 base and J lost 3, with 18 bases in between. CDR3 sequence: CASSLDGGLTSYTEAFF. CDR3 in DNA: TGTGCCAGCAGCTTAGATGGGGGGCTGACGTCGTACACTGAAGCTTTCTTT. Combining the CDR3 with reference TRBV7-2 and TRBJ1-1 gives the whole variable domain GAGVSQSPSNKVTEKGKDVELRCDPISGHTALYWYRQSLGQGLEFLIYFQGNSAPDKSGLPSDRFSAERTGGSVSTLTIQRTQQEDSAVYLCASSLDGGLTSYTEAFFGQGTRLTVV.

This clonotype is categorized as medium-sized. The junction differs from germline at one of its ends, possibly a read error. The chain links TRBV20-1 to TRBJ2-1, with D possibly being TRBD2 (6 bases). Germline V CDR1 and CDR2: DFQATT, SNEGSKA (reference sequence). This CDR3 is 11 amino acids long. The CDR3 sequence is CSARLGWTIYF. CDR3 DNA: TGCAGTGCTAGATTGGGGTGGACTATTTACTTC.

Many counts were recorded for this clonotype. The chain recombines TRBV15 with TRBJ2-5; D remains unclear. V shed 6 bases and J shed 2 bases, with 10 bases lying between them. Germline assignment: CDR1 LNHNV and CDR2 YYDKDF (reference sequence). This CDR3 has 13 amino acids. The CDR3 nucleotides read TGTGCCACCAGTCCGTCCTCACAAGAGACCCAGTACTTC. It translates to CATSPSSQETQYF.